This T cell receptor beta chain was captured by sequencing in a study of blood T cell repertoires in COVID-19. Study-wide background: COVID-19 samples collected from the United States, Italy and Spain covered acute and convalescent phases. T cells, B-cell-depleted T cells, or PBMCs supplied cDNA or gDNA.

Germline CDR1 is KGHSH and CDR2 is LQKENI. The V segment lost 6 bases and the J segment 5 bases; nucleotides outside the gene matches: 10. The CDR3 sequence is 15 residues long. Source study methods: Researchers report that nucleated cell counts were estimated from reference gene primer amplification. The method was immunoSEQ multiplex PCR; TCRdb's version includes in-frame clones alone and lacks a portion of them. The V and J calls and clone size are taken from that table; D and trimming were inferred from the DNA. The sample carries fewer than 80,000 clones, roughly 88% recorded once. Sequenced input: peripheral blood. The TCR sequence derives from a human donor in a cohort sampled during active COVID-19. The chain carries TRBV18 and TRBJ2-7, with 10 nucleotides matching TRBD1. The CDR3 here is CASSHQGQGKNEQYF. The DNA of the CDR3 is TGTGCCAGCTCCCACCAGGGACAGGGGAAGAACGAGCAGTACTTC.